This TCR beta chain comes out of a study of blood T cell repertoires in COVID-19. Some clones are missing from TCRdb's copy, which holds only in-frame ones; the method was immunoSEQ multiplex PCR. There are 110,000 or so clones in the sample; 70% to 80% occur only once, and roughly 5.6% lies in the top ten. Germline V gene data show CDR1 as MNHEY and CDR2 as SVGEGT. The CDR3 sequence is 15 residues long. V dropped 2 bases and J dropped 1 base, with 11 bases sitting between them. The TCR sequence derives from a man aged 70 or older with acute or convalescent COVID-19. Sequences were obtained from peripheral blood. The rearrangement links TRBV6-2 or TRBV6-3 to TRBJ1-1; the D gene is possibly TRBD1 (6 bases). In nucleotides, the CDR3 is TGTGCCAGCAGTTACACCCGGACAGCGAACACTGAAGCTTTCTTT. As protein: CASSYTRTANTEAFF.